These 20 T cell receptor beta chains were all obtained from the same sample, sequenced in a study of cytomegalovirus exposure and HLA in healthy donors. PCR involved 60 Vbeta and 13 Jbeta primers. Clones were sequenced by immunoSEQ multiplex PCR, and TCRdb holds only the in-frame ones, with some missing. The sample consists of fewer than 150,000 clones, 75% to 80% of them appearing once. Material: PBMCs. The receptors derive from a woman aged 40 to 55 in good health and CMV-seropositive.

The chain recombines TRBV6-4 with TRBJ2-5; possibly TRBD2 for D (5 bases). Between the trimmed V and J ends, which lost 0 bases and 2 bases, there was a span of 7 bases. Germline assignment: CDR1 MRHNA and CDR2 SNTAGT. The CDR3 has 14 amino acids. The CDR3 region is CASSDSRDQETQYF. CDR3 sequence (DNA): TGTGCCAGCAGTGACTCGAGGGATCAAGAGACCCAGTACTTC.

The chain uses TRBV15 and TRBJ2-5, with D possibly TRBD2 on 6 matching bases. Trimming took 4 bases from V and 2 from J, leaving 14 bases between them. This CDR3 has 15 residues. Germline loops: CDR1 LNHNV, CDR2 YYDKDF (reference sequence). CDR3: CATSKAKRAQETQYF. The CDR3 nucleotides read TGTGCCACCAGCAAAGCGAAGCGGGCACAAGAGACCCAGTACTTC.

The gene calls are TRBV7-2 and TRBJ1-3; possibly TRBD1 for D (6 bases). V lost 5 bases to trimming and J lost 4 bases, with 21 bases between them. This CDR3 contains 17 residues. CDR1 and CDR2 (germline): SGHTA, FQGNSA. The CDR3 DNA is TGTGCCAGCAGCCGGAACCCACAGGGAGTAGGGGGAAACACCATATATTTT. The encoded protein is CASSRNPQGVGGNTIYF. The variable domain in full, completed from reference TRBV7-2 and TRBJ1-3, reads GAGVSQSPSNKVTEKGKDVELRCDPISGHTALYWYRQSLGQGLEFLIYFQGNSAPDKSGLPSDRFSAERTGGSVSTLTIQRTQQEDSAVYLCASSRNPQGVGGNTIYFGEGSWLTVV.

The CDR3 loop is CASSREGAGELFF. CDR3 nucleotide sequence: TGCGCCAGCAGCCGCGAAGGGGCCGGGGAGCTGTTTTTT. The chain is built from TRBV5-1 and TRBJ2-2; a weak D match, TRBD1 (5 bases). The CDR3 loop spans 13 amino acids. V shed 4 bases and J shed 6 bases, with 10 bases lying between them. Germline lookup yields CDR1 SGHRS and CDR2 YFSETQ. The whole variable domain, filled in from reference TRBV5-1 and TRBJ2-2, reads KAGVTQTPRYLIKTRGQQVTLSCSPISGHRSVSWYQQTPGQGLQFLFEYFSETQRNKGNFPGRFSGRQFSNSRSEMNVSTLELGDSALYLCASSREGAGELFFGEGSRLTVL.

The chain is built from TRBV5-6 and TRBJ2-1; possible D gene TRBD1, 7 bases. Germline V gene lookup returns CDR1 SGHDT and CDR2 YYEEEE. CDR3 size: 16 residues. Deletions cut 0 bases from V and 4 bases from J, with 14 bases between. CDR3 amino acids: CASSLVGQGGYNEQFF. The CDR3 DNA is TGTGCCAGCAGCTTGGTAGGGCAGGGGGGTTACAATGAGCAGTTCTTC.

This clone was seen only once. V gene TRBV4-1 combines with J gene TRBJ2-1, with a tentative D call TRBD1 (5 bases). Looked up from germline, CDR1 is MGHRA and CDR2 is YSYEKL. The CDR3 sequence is 16 residues long. V was trimmed by 4 bases and J by 7 bases, leaving 20 bases between them. The CDR3 DNA reads TGCGCCAGCAGCCCTTACCCTGTAAGGGGTTCGAATGAGCAGTTCTTC. Its protein product is CASSPYPVRGSNEQFF.

V usage is TRBV7-3 and J usage is TRBJ2-7; D remains ambiguous. Deletions cut 5 bases from V and 5 bases from J, with 19 bases between. CDR1 is SGHTA, CDR2 FQGTGA, per germline. This CDR3 has 15 amino acids. The CDR3 nucleotides are TGTGCCAGCAGCCCAGGTCGGCAGCCGGCTAACGAGCAGTACTTC. It encodes CASSPGRQPANEQYF.

This clone was counted a single time. V usage is TRBV2 and J usage is TRBJ2-3, with 8 bases that match TRBD1. Germline V gene lookup returns CDR1 SNHLY and CDR2 FYNNEI. This CDR3 comprises 15 residues. V lost 6 bases, J lost 3 bases, and 8 bases stayed unmatched. CDR3 sequence reads: CASRQDRDGTDTQYF. The CDR3 DNA sequence: TGTGCCAGCAGGCAGGACAGGGATGGTACAGATACGCAGTATTTT.

The J gene is TRBJ1-1, the V gene TRBV7-8; D may be TRBD1 (6 bases). There are 13 residues in the CDR3. V lost 1 base to trimming and J lost 11 bases, with 14 bases between them. Looked up from germline, CDR1 is SGHVS and CDR2 is FQNEAQ. The CDR3 loop reads CASSLDRDRRAFF. The CDR3, as DNA: TGTGCCAGCAGCTTAGACAGGGATAGGCGGGCTTTCTTT.

The chain is built from TRBV28 and TRBJ2-7; 7 positions agree with TRBD1. The junction had 18 bases not matched to a gene; V was cut back by 7 bases and J by 3 bases. Germline CDR1 and CDR2: MDHEN and SYDVKM. The CDR3 has 17 residues. In DNA, the CDR3 is TGTGCCAGCACCGCGCCAGGGGGAACAGGGGCTCGCTACGAGCAGTACTTC. As protein: CASTAPGGTGARYEQYF.

J is TRBJ2-7 and V is TRBV2; no clear D gene. The V and J ends lost 6 bases and 0 bases respectively, with 3 bases between them. Germline-derived CDR1 and CDR2 are SNHLY and FYNNEI. There are 11 residues in the CDR3. The CDR3 DNA reads as TGTGCCAGCAGCTACTCCTACGAGCAGTACTTC. It specifies CASSYSYEQYF.

This chain links TRBV25-1 with TRBJ1-4; TRBD1 is a possible D gene (5 bases). The CDR3 totals 16 residues. Germline V CDR1 and CDR2: MGHDK, SYGVNS. Trimming stripped 3 bases from V and 2 bases from J, with 13 bases between. For the CDR3, the DNA is TGTGCCAGCAGTGATCCTCGGGGGGGGACTAATGAAAAACTGTTTTTT. Its protein product is CASSDPRGGTNEKLFF.

This clone was detected once. The genes are TRBV5-1 and TRBJ1-2; 7 bases match TRBD1. The V segment lost 1 base and the J segment 6 bases; nucleotides outside the gene matches: 6. The CDR3 contains 14 residues. Germline loops: CDR1 SGHRS, CDR2 YFSETQ. This CDR3 is CASSLKGTGDGYTF. CDR3 in DNA: TGCGCCAGCAGCTTGAAGGGAACAGGGGATGGCTACACCTTC.

The gene calls are TRBV5-1 and TRBJ2-7; TRBD1 aligns across 9 bases. With 5 bases clipped from V and 3 bases from J, the junction kept 6 bases outside the gene matches. The germline CDR1 and CDR2 sequences are SGHRS and YFSETQ. CDR3 length: 14 amino acids. CDR3 sequence (DNA): TGCGCCAGCAGTTGGACAGGGGAAAGCTACGAGCAGTACTTC. It encodes CASSWTGESYEQYF. The whole variable domain, filled in from reference TRBV5-1 and TRBJ2-7, reads KAGVTQTPRYLIKTRGQQVTLSCSPISGHRSVSWYQQTPGQGLQFLFEYFSETQRNKGNFPGRFSGRQFSNSRSEMNVSTLELGDSALYLCASSWTGESYEQYFGPGTRLTVT.

The chain employs TRBV2 and TRBJ2-7; 8 nucleotides agree with TRBD2. Germline CDR1 SNHLY, CDR2 FYNNEI. The CDR3 has 10 residues. The CDR3 loop reads CATGGAVQYF. As DNA, the CDR3 is TGTGCAACCGGGGGGGCGGTGCAGTACTTC.

The chain employs TRBV28 and TRBJ1-1; a possible D gene is TRBD1 (5 bases). The CDR3 consists of 15 residues. Germline loops: CDR1 MDHEN, CDR2 SYDVKM. Trimming stripped 1 base from V and 0 bases from J, with 9 bases between. The CDR3 loop is CASSLYDRLNTEAFF. The CDR3, as DNA: TGTGCCAGCAGTTTATATGACAGATTGAACACTGAAGCTTTCTTT. Full variable domain (missing parts from reference TRBV28 and TRBJ1-1): DVKVTQSSRYLVKRTGEKVFLECVQDMDHENMFWYRQDPGLGLRLIYFSYDVKMKEKGDIPEGYSVSREKKERFSLILESASTNQTSMYLCASSLYDRLNTEAFFGQGTRLTVV.

The chain uses TRBV19 and TRBJ2-1; 7 bases are shared with TRBD2. The CDR3 consists of 12 residues. Germline CDR1 and CDR2: LNHDA and SQIVND (reference sequence). With V trimmed by 10 bases and J by 8 bases, 8 bases remained unmatched. The CDR3 protein is CATLGGYDEQFF. In DNA, the CDR3 is TGTGCCACCCTCGGGGGGTACGATGAGCAGTTCTTC.

This chain links TRBV9 with TRBJ2-5, with 15 bases aligning to TRBD2. This CDR3 is built from 17 residues. The junction had 4 bases not matched to a gene; V was cut back by 3 bases and J by 1 base. Per the germline V gene, CDR1 is SGDLS and CDR2 is YYNGEE. The CDR3 loop is CASSAGLAGGTQETQYF. CDR3 coding DNA: TGTGCCAGCAGCGCAGGACTAGCGGGAGGGACCCAAGAGACCCAGTACTTC.

The chain combines TRBV28 with TRBJ2-7; 8 bases are a match to TRBD1. Germline V lookup: CDR1 MDHEN, CDR2 SYDVKM. Trimming took 10 bases from V and 5 from J; bases not matched to a gene: 13. CDR3 length equals 14 residues. The CDR3 is CATSGGASKNEQYF. The CDR3 region has the DNA TGTGCCACGTCAGGGGGCGCTTCGAAAAACGAGCAGTACTTC.

In nucleotides, the CDR3 is TGTGCCAGCTCGGCGACTAGCGGGAGGACTAGAGAGACCCAGTACTTC. Its protein product is CASSATSGRTRETQYF. The chain uses TRBV18 and TRBJ2-5, with 13 bases aligning to TRBD2. The V and J ends lost 6 bases and 4 bases, in that order; junction bases with no gene match: 8. The CDR3 loop spans 16 amino acids. CDR1 is KGHSH, CDR2 LQKENI, per germline.